This T cell receptor (beta chain) was identified in a study of T-cell reconstitution after alpha-beta-depleted transplantation in children (dated by TCRdb to 2016 to 2018). Background for the entire study: Using TCR repertoire profiling, the study followed T-cell immune reconstitution in a quantitative way in children after TCRalphabeta/CD19-depleted allogeneic hematopoietic cell transplantation.

Trimming removed 6 bases from V and 8 bases from J; the gene matches leave 12 bases unexplained. From its cysteine to its phenylalanine, the CDR3 spans 16 amino acids. The DNA shown is the 48-base CDR3, in frame from base 1. Preparation of the library involved PCR. The data were produced on an Illumina HiSeq 2500. TCR libraries were prepared with molecular barcoding, using unique molecular identifiers to normalize TCRbeta repertoire quantification. TCRdb took the public reads, trimmed them with fastp at Q25, ran MiXCR for clone calling and kept in-frame beta chains. Each entry merges the rows of one CDR3 protein and shows their most common DNA and genes. This sample gives approximately 980,000 distinct CDR3 sequences in total; under 30% of them show up just once. 28% of the sample lies in the top ten. The investigation overall reported the following: Over subsequent months, a decline in hyperexpanded clone frequencies was noted, and after one year, T-cell counts and TCRbeta diversity were mostly ascribed to newly produced T cells. In some patients, high TCRbeta diversity at day 60 was attributed to recipient T cells and intrathymic progenitors that had survived conditioning. About two months after transplant, the apparently early recovery of alphabetaT-cell counts reportedly depended on just several hundred clones that had expanded rapidly and came from non-depleted graft cells.

Read against the paper, the sample's treatment or condition label means: allogeneic hematopoietic cell transplantation with graft depleted of TCRalphabeta T cells and CD19 B cells. TCRalphabeta/CD19-depleted allogeneic hematopoietic cell grafts were given to the transplant recipients, all of whom were children. This clonotype has more than one count but fewer than ten. No antigen is known for it. The input lacks base qualities; no much larger clone sits a single base away. The clonotype comes from a boy under two years old who had a stem cell transplant for SCID, so the T cells may come from the graft donor. The sequencing here drew on PBMCs, mostly from graft donor cells, taken 360 days after TCRalphabeta/CD19-depleted stem cell transplant. The sequence is built from TRBV12-3 or TRBV12-4 and TRBJ2-1, with 11 bases aligning to TRBD1. This receptor has the CDR3 CASSRHGTGGGYEQFF. The DNA sequence is TGTGCCAGCAGCCGACATGGGACAGGGGGTGGGTATGAGCAGTTCTTC.